This T cell receptor beta chain emerged from a study of CD4 T cells in relation to SARS-CoV-2 and coronaviruses. General observations from the study: Memory recall responses, not primary responses primed in culture, are what the assay detects. Each donor contributed either pre-pandemic or post-infection samples, not both. Compared with monoreactive clones, crossreactive clones showed significantly weaker SARS-CoV-2 expansion.

Generated by immunoSEQ multiplex PCR, the TCRdb table keeps only in-frame clones and is missing some. Counted here are 60,000 to 75,000 clones, 80% to 95% occurring once; the ten biggest clones make up 0.2% to 0.25%. Note on this clone: Its antigen is unidentified.

The unexposed donors gave CD4+ T cells in about 2011-2019, prior to COVID-19. Sequencing was done on a sample of naive CD4+ T cells from PBMCs. Documented subset: naive CD4+ T cells isolated by negative enrichment. This TCR came from a human donor in good health.

This chain's CDR3 is CASSREYYPPQHF. In DNA form, the CDR3 reads TGTGCCAGCAGCCGGGAGTACTATCCGCCCCAGCATTTT. The V call is TRBV6-5, the J call TRBJ1-5; D remains unclear. Trimming cost V 6 bases and J 9 bases, with 15 bases left between them. Germline lookup yields CDR1 MNHEY and CDR2 SVGAGI. This CDR3 is 13 amino acids long.